The source of this T cell receptor beta chain is a study of T cells after yellow fever vaccination. Looking at the study overall: When fractions had low cell numbers, they were prepared with SMART-Seq v4 Ultra Low Input. General observations from the study: Boosting was followed by the reappearance of most primary-vaccination clones (approximately 97% CD4, about 90% CD8). It was a weaker secondary response, yet one that peaked faster, at day 5 versus 15.

As for this clonotype: The antigen is not known.

The study made its TCR cDNA through 5'RACE template switching. That step introduced a universal primer site along with UMIs. TCRdb ran MiXCR on the 5' RACE reads and lists one entry per CDR3 protein. The sample has some 300,000 distinct CDR3 sequences, around 4% seen once. The V and J ends lost 5 bases and 0 bases respectively, with 20 bases between them. This CDR3 is 18 amino acids long. The V gene's germline CDR1 is SEHNR and CDR2 FQNEAQ (reference sequence). The chain uses TRBV7-9 and TRBJ2-1, with D possibly matching TRBD1 (5 bases). The source of this sequence is a man aged 18 to 29 who received the YFV17D yellow fever vaccine. This sample comprised PBMCs, obtained on the day of the yellow fever booster vaccination. In DNA, the CDR3 is TGTGCCAGCAGCCCCAACCCCTCAGGGCCAAGCTCCTACAATGAGCAGTTCTTC. Protein product: CASSPNPSGPSSYNEQFF. The whole variable domain, remainder taken from reference TRBV7-9 and TRBJ2-1, is DTGVSQNPRHKITKRGQNVTFRCDPISEHNRLYWYRQTLGQGPEFLTYFQNEAQLEKSRLLSDRFSAERPKGSFSTLEIQRTEQGDSAMYLCASSPNPSGPSSYNEQFFGPGTRLTVL.